The T cell receptor beta chain described here comes from a study of shared clonotypes between healthy human individuals. Profiled with immunoSEQ multiplex PCR; TCRdb holds only in-frame clones, not every one. The sample records fewer than 1 million clones, 96% being singletons. CD45RO-negative, CCR7-positively selected cells formed the naive CD8 fraction, excluding terminally differentiated effector memory CD45RA+ cells. The germline gives CDR1 SGHNT, CDR2 YYREEE (reference sequence). The V and J ends lost 3 bases and 6 bases respectively, with 3 bases between them. The CDR3 sequence is 11 residues long.

Specimen: naive CD8+ T cells sorted from blood. This chain connects TRBV5-4 to TRBJ2-2; no definite D call. The clonotype originates from a man younger than 40 in good health. The CDR3 sequence is CASSSPGELFF. CDR3 in DNA: TGTGCCAGCAGCTCCCCCGGGGAGCTGTTTTTT. Filled out from reference TRBV5-4 and TRBJ2-2, the complete variable domain reads ETGVTQSPTHLIKTRGQQVTLRCSSQSGHNTVSWYQQALGQGPQFIFQYYREEENGRGNFPPRFSGLQFPNYSSELNVNALELDDSALYLCASSSPGELFFGEGSRLTVL.